These T cell receptor beta chains were read from a single sample in a study of identical twins. Using its own MiXCR run on the 5' RACE reads, TCRdb lists one record per CDR3 protein. The table records fewer than 350,000 distinct CDR3 sequences, roughly 8.6% of them present only once. The sample was also linked to a second study, of yellow fever vaccine responses in identical twins.

The sample taken for sequencing was memory (CD45RO+) T cells sorted from blood. These receptors were taken from a young woman in good health. Both conserved end residues are part of each CDR3. A D gene is named only where the DNA matches it firmly. The size field is filled for only some rows; it gives once, few, many or a size class.

v_call: TRBV5-1
clone_size: many
d_call: .
j_call: TRBJ2-1
cdr3_nt: TGCGCCAGCAGCCGCCTGGGGGGAGATGAGCAGTTCTTC
cdr3_aa: CASSRLGGDEQFF

v_call: TRBV6-1
clone_size: few
d_call: .
j_call: TRBJ1-1
cdr3_nt: TGTGCCAGCAGTGAAGCGCTGGGACTTACTGAAGCTTTCTTT
cdr3_aa: CASSEALGLTEAFF

v_call: TRBV11-2
clone_size: .
d_call: TRBD2
j_call: TRBJ2-3
cdr3_nt: TGTGCCAGCAGCTTAGTTTTGGGACTAGCGGGGGGGTCGAAAGATACGCAGTATTTT
cdr3_aa: CASSLVLGLAGGSKDTQYF

v_call: TRBV2
clone_size: .
d_call: .
j_call: TRBJ1-6
cdr3_nt: TGTGCCAGCAGTGAACGGGGCCGTGATTCACCCCTCCACTTT
cdr3_aa: CASSERGRDSPLHF

v_call: TRBV7-9
clone_size: many
d_call: .
j_call: TRBJ2-1
cdr3_nt: TGTGCCAGCAGCGATAGCGGCCGCTACAATGAGCAGTTCTTC
cdr3_aa: CASSDSGRYNEQFF

v_call: TRBV20-1
clone_size: .
d_call: .
j_call: TRBJ1-5
cdr3_nt: TGCAGTGCTAGAGACCTCGGATTGAATCAGCCCCAGCATTTT
cdr3_aa: CSARDLGLNQPQHF

v_call: TRBV7-7
clone_size: .
d_call: TRBD1
j_call: TRBJ2-1
cdr3_nt: TGTGCCAGCAGCTTAAGGGACAGGGATGAAGAGCAGTTCTTC
cdr3_aa: CASSLRDRDEEQFF

v_call: TRBV10-3
clone_size: .
d_call: .
j_call: TRBJ2-7
cdr3_nt: TGTGCCATCAGTGACCCCCCCTACAAGCAGTACTTC
cdr3_aa: CAISDPPYKQYF

v_call: TRBV12-3/TRBV12-4
clone_size: .
d_call: .
j_call: TRBJ1-3
cdr3_nt: TGTGCCAGCAGTTACGGACAGCAAGCTGGAAACACCATATATTTT
cdr3_aa: CASSYGQQAGNTIYF

v_call: TRBV5-1
clone_size: many
d_call: TRBD1
j_call: TRBJ1-1
cdr3_nt: TGCGCCAGCAGCAAGACAGGGCAGAACACTGAAGCTTTCTTT
cdr3_aa: CASSKTGQNTEAFF

v_call: TRBV2
clone_size: .
d_call: .
j_call: TRBJ1-6
cdr3_nt: TGTGCCAGCAGTGAATGGGGGGAGGCGGCCCTCCACTTT
cdr3_aa: CASSEWGEAALHF

v_call: TRBV19
clone_size: few
d_call: TRBD1
j_call: TRBJ2-7
cdr3_nt: TGTGCCAGTAGTATCCGACCTACAGGGGGCTCCTACGAGCAGTACTTC
cdr3_aa: CASSIRPTGGSYEQYF

v_call: TRBV9
clone_size: few
d_call: .
j_call: TRBJ1-6
cdr3_nt: TGTGCCAGCAGCCCCATAGGGACAAATAATTCACCCCTCCACTTT
cdr3_aa: CASSPIGTNNSPLHF

v_call: TRBV11-2
clone_size: .
d_call: .
j_call: TRBJ1-6
cdr3_nt: TGTGCCAGCAGCTTAGGGTTCGTCGCAGGGTCCAATTCACCCCTCCACTTT
cdr3_aa: CASSLGFVAGSNSPLHF

v_call: TRBV7-8
clone_size: .
d_call: .
j_call: TRBJ2-2
cdr3_nt: TGTGCCAGCAGCTTCACAGGACAGTCCACCGGGGAGCTGTTTTTT
cdr3_aa: CASSFTGQSTGELFF

v_call: TRBV5-1
clone_size: .
d_call: TRBD2
j_call: TRBJ2-7
cdr3_nt: TGCGCCAGCAGCTCAGGGACTAGCGCGACCTACTACGAGCAGTACTTC
cdr3_aa: CASSSGTSATYYEQYF

v_call: TRBV7-9
clone_size: .
d_call: .
j_call: TRBJ2-7
cdr3_nt: TGTGCCAGCAGCTTAGGACTGGGACCTCTCGGTGAGCAGTACTTC
cdr3_aa: CASSLGLGPLGEQYF

v_call: TRBV29-1
clone_size: few
d_call: .
j_call: TRBJ2-5
cdr3_nt: TGCAGCGTTAACGGACAGTCAGAGACCCAGTACTTC
cdr3_aa: CSVNGQSETQYF

v_call: TRBV20-1
clone_size: few
d_call: TRBD2
j_call: TRBJ2-1
cdr3_nt: TGCAGTGCTAGAGATCCCATTAGGACTAGCGGGAGTCCTGAGCAGTTCTTC
cdr3_aa: CSARDPIRTSGSPEQFF

v_call: TRBV12-3/TRBV12-4
clone_size: many
d_call: .
j_call: TRBJ2-7
cdr3_nt: TGTGCCAGCAGTCAGACAGGCGAGCAGTACTTC
cdr3_aa: CASSQTGEQYF

v_call: TRBV5-1
clone_size: few
d_call: TRBD1
j_call: TRBJ1-1
cdr3_nt: TGCGCCAGCGCCAGACAGGGTGGTACTGAAGCTTTCTTT
cdr3_aa: CASARQGGTEAFF

v_call: TRBV12-3/TRBV12-4
clone_size: many
d_call: .
j_call: TRBJ2-2
cdr3_nt: TGTGCCAGCACCCCCACGCAGACGACCGGGGAGCTGTTTTTT
cdr3_aa: CASTPTQTTGELFF

v_call: TRBV7-6
clone_size: .
d_call: TRBD2
j_call: TRBJ2-5
cdr3_nt: TGTGCCAGCAGCAATATAGCGGGGGCTCAAGAGACCCAGTACTTC
cdr3_aa: CASSNIAGAQETQYF

v_call: TRBV4-2
clone_size: many
d_call: .
j_call: TRBJ2-2
cdr3_nt: TGTGCCAGCAGCCAAATTACGGGAGTCTCCGGGGAGCTGTTTTTT
cdr3_aa: CASSQITGVSGELFF

v_call: TRBV18
clone_size: many
d_call: .
j_call: TRBJ2-5
cdr3_nt: TGTGCCAGCAGTCCCCCGGGCCAAGAGACCCAGTACTTC
cdr3_aa: CASSPPGQETQYF

v_call: TRBV11-2
clone_size: many
d_call: TRBD1
j_call: TRBJ1-1
cdr3_nt: TGTGCCAGCAGCTTACCAGGGGGTGGCACTGAAGCTTTCTTT
cdr3_aa: CASSLPGGGTEAFF

v_call: TRBV24-1
clone_size: .
d_call: TRBD1
j_call: TRBJ1-1
cdr3_nt: TGTGCCACCAGCGGGACAGGGTCGAACACTGAAGCTTTCTTT
cdr3_aa: CATSGTGSNTEAFF

v_call: TRBV4-1
clone_size: few
d_call: TRBD2
j_call: TRBJ2-3
cdr3_nt: TGCGCCAGCAGCCAAGATCTTCTAGCGGGAGTGGCAGATACGCAGTATTTT
cdr3_aa: CASSQDLLAGVADTQYF

v_call: TRBV7-8
clone_size: many
d_call: .
j_call: TRBJ2-5
cdr3_nt: TGTGCCAGCAGCCCGGCCACGGCTAGCCCTCAAGAGACCCAGTACTTC
cdr3_aa: CASSPATASPQETQYF

v_call: TRBV12-3/TRBV12-4
clone_size: many
d_call: .
j_call: TRBJ2-1
cdr3_nt: TGTGCCAGCAGCCGAGCGTTGACTTCCAATGAGCAGTTCTTC
cdr3_aa: CASSRALTSNEQFF

v_call: TRBV2
clone_size: few
d_call: .
j_call: TRBJ2-5
cdr3_nt: TGTGCCAGCATGCGGGGCCAAGAGACCCAGTACTTC
cdr3_aa: CASMRGQETQYF

v_call: TRBV13
clone_size: .
d_call: TRBD1
j_call: TRBJ1-6
cdr3_nt: TGTGCCAGCAGCGACGGACAGGGGTTCGATTCACCCCTCCACTTT
cdr3_aa: CASSDGQGFDSPLHF

v_call: TRBV6-5
clone_size: .
d_call: TRBD2
j_call: TRBJ2-2
cdr3_nt: TGTGCCAGCAGTTACGGGCTAGCGGGAGTTACCGGGGAGCTGTTTTTT
cdr3_aa: CASSYGLAGVTGELFF

v_call: TRBV24-1
clone_size: many
d_call: .
j_call: TRBJ2-1
cdr3_nt: TGTGCCACCAGCCGGGGAAGGAGGAATGAGCAGTTCTTC
cdr3_aa: CATSRGRRNEQFF

v_call: TRBV2
clone_size: .
d_call: .
j_call: TRBJ2-3
cdr3_nt: TGTGCCAGCAGCGTCGTGGGGCAGAGCACAGATACGCAGTATTTT
cdr3_aa: CASSVVGQSTDTQYF

v_call: TRBV12-3/TRBV12-4
clone_size: many
d_call: .
j_call: TRBJ1-2
cdr3_nt: TGTGCCAGCAGTCCCCTGAGGGAACGGGGCTACACCTTC
cdr3_aa: CASSPLRERGYTF